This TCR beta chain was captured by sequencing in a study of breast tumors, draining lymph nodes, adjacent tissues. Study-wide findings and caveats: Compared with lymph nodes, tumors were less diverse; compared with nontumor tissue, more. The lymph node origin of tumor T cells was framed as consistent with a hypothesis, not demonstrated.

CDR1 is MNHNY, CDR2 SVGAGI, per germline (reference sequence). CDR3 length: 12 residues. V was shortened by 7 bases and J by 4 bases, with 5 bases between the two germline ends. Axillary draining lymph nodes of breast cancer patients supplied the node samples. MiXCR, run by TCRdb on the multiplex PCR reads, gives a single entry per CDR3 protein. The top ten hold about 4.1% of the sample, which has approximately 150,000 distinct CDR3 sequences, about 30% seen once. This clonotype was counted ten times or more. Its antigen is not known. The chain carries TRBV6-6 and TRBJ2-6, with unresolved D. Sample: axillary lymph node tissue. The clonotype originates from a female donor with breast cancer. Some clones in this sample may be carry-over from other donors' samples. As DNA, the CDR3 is TGTGCCAGCACCCTCGGGGCCAACGTCCTGACTTTC. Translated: CASTLGANVLTF.